This T cell receptor beta chain was captured by sequencing in a study of blood T cell repertoires in COVID-19. Authors' data handling: Amplification from reference gene primers served as the basis for estimated nucleated cell counts. Assay used: immunoSEQ multiplex PCR; TCRdb lists only in-frame clones, some missing. The DNA gave D and trimming, while V, J and clone size come from that table. Of hundreds of thousands of clones in the sample, around 88% are singletons; the top ten hold 1.3% to 1.5%. Germline loops: CDR1 LNHDA, CDR2 SQIVND (reference sequence). V trimming: 8 bases; J trimming: 6 bases; junction bases outside the gene matches: 15. The CDR3 consists of 15 residues.

The TCR sequence derives from a man aged 80 or over with acute or convalescent COVID-19. Sample: peripheral blood. The gene calls are TRBV19 and TRBJ2-7, with 8 bases identical to TRBD2. The CDR3, as DNA: TGTGCCAGTGGATATGGCGGCGGGAGGAATGGCGAGCAGTACTTC. Translating it yields CASGYGGGRNGEQYF. Combining the CDR3 with reference TRBV19 and TRBJ2-7 gives the whole variable domain DGGITQSPKYLFRKEGQNVTLSCEQNLNHDAMYWYRQDPGQGLRLIYYSQIVNDFQKGDIAEGYSVSREKKESFPLTVTSAQKNPTAFYLCASGYGGGRNGEQYFGPGTRLTVT.